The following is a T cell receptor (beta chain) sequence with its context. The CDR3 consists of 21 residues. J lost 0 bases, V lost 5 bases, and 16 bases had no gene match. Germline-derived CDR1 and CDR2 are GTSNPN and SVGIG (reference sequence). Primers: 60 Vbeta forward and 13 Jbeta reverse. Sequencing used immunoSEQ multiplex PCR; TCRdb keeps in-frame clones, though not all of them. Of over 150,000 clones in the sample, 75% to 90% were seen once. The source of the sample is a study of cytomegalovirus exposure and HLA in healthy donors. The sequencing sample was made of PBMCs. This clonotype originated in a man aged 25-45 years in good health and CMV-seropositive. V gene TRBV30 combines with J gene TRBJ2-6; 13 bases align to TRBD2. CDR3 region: CAWQLGTSGTYLTSGANVLTF. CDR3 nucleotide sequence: TGTGCCTGGCAGCTCGGGACTAGCGGGACGTATCTAACCTCTGGGGCCAACGTCCTGACTTTC.